This T cell receptor (beta chain) was sequenced in a study of cytomegalovirus exposure and HLA in healthy donors. Some clones are missing from TCRdb's copy, which holds only in-frame ones; the method was immunoSEQ multiplex PCR. The profile covers around 140,000 clones, with roughly 86% appearing a single time and 4.5% taken by the ten largest. Germline trimming cut 6 bases from V and 0 bases from J; bases unmatched to any gene: 3. CDR3 size: 15 residues. CDR1 and CDR2 (germline): SEHNR, FQNEAQ (reference sequence). The sequence was collected from a man between 18 and 29 years old in good health and CMV-seropositive. The V gene is TRBV7-9, the J gene TRBJ2-2; TRBD1 aligns across 8 bases. Sequenced input: PBMCs. The DNA for the CDR3 is TGTGCCAGCAGGGACAGGGATACGAACACCGGGGAGCTGTTTTTT. Translating gives CASRDRDTNTGELFF.